The 27 T cell receptor beta chains given below trace back to one sample, sequenced in a study of a mutant IDH1 vaccine in newly diagnosed glioma. Time point here: week 11, during vaccination. It was 300 ug of mutant IDH1 20-mer peptide that made up each vaccine dose, given with topical imiquimod. Assay used: immunoSEQ multiplex PCR; TCRdb lists only in-frame clones, some missing. Of approximately 110,000 clones in the sample, about 90% were seen once. For these TCRs, the target antigens are not known. The source material was PBMCs, sampled from a glioma patient whose treatment included an IDH1 peptide vaccine. The source of these receptors is a woman aged 50 to 60 with glioma.

This clone has a handful of counts. The J gene is TRBJ2-1, the V gene TRBV27, with 10 bases fitting TRBD2. Trimming took 6 bases from V and 4 from J; bases not matched to a gene: 12. The CDR3 has 17 residues. Germline V lookup: CDR1 MNHEY, CDR2 SMNVEV (reference sequence). The DNA of the CDR3 is TGTGCCAGCAGGCCTGCTAGCGGGAGAGGAGTATACAATGAGCAGTTCTTC. Protein: CASRPASGRGVYNEQFF.

This rearrangement joins TRBV10-1 to TRBJ2-3; the D gene could be TRBD1 or TRBD2 (5 bases each). Germline loops: CDR1 WNHNN, CDR2 SYGVQD (reference sequence). Trimming cost V 4 bases and J 4 bases, with 15 bases left between them. The CDR3 covers 15 residues. Here the CDR3 reads CASSANGAAADTQYF. The CDR3, as DNA: TGCGCCAGCAGTGCGAACGGGGCGGCCGCAGATACGCAGTATTTT.

The CDR3 nucleotides are TGTGCCAGCAGTGAAGTCTGGGGGCAAAATGAGCAGTTCTTC. Its protein product is CASSEVWGQNEQFF. The chain employs TRBV25-1 and TRBJ2-1; TRBD1 might be the D (6 bases). The CDR3 consists of 14 residues. The V gene lost 2 bases and the J gene lost 7 bases, with 12 bases spanning the gap. Germline CDR1 reads MGHDK; CDR2 reads SYGVNS.

The chain combines TRBV7-9 with TRBJ2-2; possibly TRBD1 for D (6 bases). The CDR3 extends over 10 amino acids. CDR1 SEHNR and CDR2 FQNEAQ come from the germline V gene (reference sequence). With 11 bases removed from V and 5 bases from J, the gap between germline ends came to 6 bases. The CDR3 DNA sequence: TGTGCCGGACAGACCGGGGAGCTGTTTTTT. This encodes CAGQTGELFF.

The rearrangement links TRBV5-1 to TRBJ2-7; D is undetermined. V lost 2 bases, J lost 4 bases, and 19 bases lay in between. This CDR3 region has 16 residues. Germline V gene sequence: CDR1 SGHRS, CDR2 YFSETQ. The CDR3 DNA follows: TGCGCCAGCAGCTTTGAGATGGAACAGATGGCATACGAGCAGTACTTC. Translation gives CASSFEMEQMAYEQYF. The full variable domain, its missing parts supplied by reference TRBV5-1 and TRBJ2-7, is KAGVTQTPRYLIKTRGQQVTLSCSPISGHRSVSWYQQTPGQGLQFLFEYFSETQRNKGNFPGRFSGRQFSNSRSEMNVSTLELGDSALYLCASSFEMEQMAYEQYFGPGTRLTVT.

J is TRBJ1-5 and V is TRBV9; the match to TRBD1 covers 8 bases. The CDR3 consists of 14 residues. With V trimmed by 4 bases and J by 6 bases, 6 bases remained unmatched. The germline gives CDR1 SGDLS, CDR2 YYNGEE. As DNA, the CDR3 is TGTGCCAGCAGCCCAACGGACAGGGTTCAGCCCCAGCATTTT. Protein product: CASSPTDRVQPQHF.

This chain links TRBV6-5 with TRBJ2-7, with 9 nucleotides matching TRBD2. Germline V gene data show CDR1 as MNHEY and CDR2 as SVGAGI. This CDR3 is built from 15 residues. Germline trimming cut 2 bases from V and 0 bases from J; bases unmatched to any gene: 2. The CDR3, as DNA: TGTGCCAGCAGTTACGAAGCGGGAGGCTCCTACGAGCAGTACTTC. Its protein is CASSYEAGGSYEQYF.

The rearrangement links TRBV7-3 to TRBJ2-7; 9 bases align to TRBD2. Germline loops: CDR1 SGHTA, CDR2 FQGTGA. V was clipped by 6 bases and J by 0 bases; unmatched bases: 12. The CDR3 length is 17 residues. The CDR3 protein is CASSLPSGKGSSYEQYF. As DNA, the CDR3 is TGTGCCAGCAGTTTGCCTAGCGGGAAGGGAAGCTCCTACGAGCAGTACTTC.

V and J are TRBV28 and TRBJ1-5; TRBD1 is a possible D gene (5 bases). Trimming took 3 bases from V and 0 from J, leaving 12 bases between them. Germline lookup yields CDR1 MDHEN and CDR2 SYDVKM. The CDR3 consists of 16 residues. The CDR3 coding sequence is TGTGCCAGCAGTTTTTTAGGGACGGATAGCAATCAGCCCCAGCATTTT. Protein product: CASSFLGTDSNQPQHF.

DNA of the CDR3: TGTGCCAGCAGTCCATTATACAATGAGCAGTTCTTC. This translates into CASSPLYNEQFF. The rearrangement uses TRBV2 and TRBJ2-1; D uncertain. CDR3 size: 12 residues. Trimming shortened V by 5 bases and J by 4 bases, and 6 bases separated the two germline ends. Germline CDR1 reads SNHLY; CDR2 reads FYNNEI. Based on the CDR3 plus reference TRBV2 and TRBJ2-1, the full variable domain is EPEVTQTPSHQVTQMGQEVILRCVPISNHLYFYWYRQILGQKVEFLVSFYNNEISEKSEIFDDQFSVERPDGSNFTLKIRSTKLEDSAMYFCASSPLYNEQFFGPGTRLTVL.

The chain employs TRBV4-1 and TRBJ2-6; 9 bases are a match to TRBD1. The CDR3 runs to 18 residues. Germline V gives CDR1 MGHRA, CDR2 YSYEKL. V shed 4 bases, J shed 1 base, and the junction held 8 bases outside the gene matches. The CDR3 sequence: CASSPRDRALSGANVLTF. CDR3 nucleotides: TGCGCCAGCAGCCCCCGGGACAGGGCTTTGTCTGGGGCCAACGTCCTGACTTTC.

The chain recombines TRBV7-2 with TRBJ2-5; 9 nucleotides agree with TRBD2. Germline CDR1 is SGHTA and CDR2 is FQGNSA. The CDR3 is 15 residues long. The J segment lost 5 bases and the V segment lost 4 bases, leaving 8 bases of the junction unmatched. The CDR3: CASSSPGLASETQYF. The CDR3 nucleotides read TGTGCCAGCAGCTCACCGGGACTAGCTTCGGAGACCCAGTACTTC. The full variable domain, in which reference TRBV7-2 and TRBJ2-5 provide the parts outside the CDR3, is GAGVSQSPSNKVTEKGKDVELRCDPISGHTALYWYRQSLGQGLEFLIYFQGNSAPDKSGLPSDRFSAERTGGSVSTLTIQRTQQEDSAVYLCASSSPGLASETQYFGPGTRLLVL.

The V and J genes are TRBV5-1 and TRBJ1-5; a possible D gene is TRBD1 (6 bases). The CDR3 runs to 15 residues. Germline V lookup: CDR1 SGHRS, CDR2 YFSETQ. V gave up 0 bases and J gave up 5 bases, with 12 bases separating them. In DNA form, the CDR3 reads TGCGCCAGCAGCTTGGCCGGGGGGCGGGATCAGCCCCAGCATTTT. Its protein is CASSLAGGRDQPQHF.

The rearrangement uses TRBV28 and TRBJ2-2; D possibly corresponds to TRBD2 (5 bases). Germline values: CDR1 MDHEN, CDR2 SYDVKM. This CDR3 has 14 residues. Deletions cut 7 bases from V and 6 bases from J, with 15 bases between. Here the CDR3 DNA reads TGTGCCAGCAACCTTCGGGATTTCGCCGGGGAGCTGTTTTTT. Amino acids: CASNLRDFAGELFF.

The rearrangement uses TRBV6-4 and TRBJ2-3; 8 bases match TRBD1. The CDR3 is made up of 14 amino acids. J lost 4 bases, V lost 0 bases, and 0 bases had no gene match. CDR1 and CDR2 from the germline V gene are MRHNA and SNTAGT. CDR3 DNA: TGTGCCAGCAGTGACTCGACAGGGGCAGATACGCAGTATTTT. Its translation: CASSDSTGADTQYF.

Note on this clone: The junction does not match germline at one end; this may be a read error. Other DNA sequences in this specimen translate into the identical CDR3. The chain recombines TRBV25-1 with TRBJ2-7, with TRBD2 matching 8 bases. From germline, CDR1 is MGHDK and CDR2 SYGVNS. This CDR3 comprises 15 residues. The CDR3 nucleotides are TGTGCCAGTAGTGGTTCTAGCGGGTGGTCCTACGAGCAGTACTTC. This encodes CASSGSSGWSYEQYF.

In its sample, this clone was seen once. The chain is built from TRBV28 and TRBJ1-2; TRBD1 matches at 9 bases. Germline-derived CDR1 and CDR2 are MDHEN and SYDVKM. This CDR3 comprises 14 residues. With V trimmed by 2 bases and J by 6 bases, 4 bases remained unmatched. The CDR3 spells CASSLRDRAHGYTF. In DNA form, the CDR3 reads TGTGCCAGCAGTTTAAGGGACAGGGCCCATGGCTACACCTTC.

The chain's CDR3 is CASLLGGGISYNEQFF. CDR3 nucleotides: TGTGCCAGCCTTCTAGGGGGGGGCATATCCTACAATGAGCAGTTCTTC. The chain couples TRBV28 to TRBJ2-1; D is possibly TRBD2 (7 bases). CDR1 and CDR2 from the germline V gene are MDHEN and SYDVKM. Trimming left V 8 bases short and J 1 base short, with 18 bases between. The CDR3 length is 16 residues.

V gene TRBV30 combines with J gene TRBJ1-5, with D unclear. CDR1 GTSNPN and CDR2 SVGIG come from the germline V gene (reference sequence). V lost 1 base and J 2 bases, leaving 6 bases between the germline ends. The CDR3 is 13 amino acids. The CDR3 sequence is CAWSGRGNQPQHF. The CDR3 DNA reads as TGTGCCTGGAGTGGGAGGGGCAATCAGCCCCAGCATTTT.

The chain carries TRBV6-6 and TRBJ1-5; TRBD1 might be the D (5 bases). The CDR3 contains 15 residues. Per the germline V gene, CDR1 is MNHNY and CDR2 is SVGAGI (reference sequence). The germline V and J ends were trimmed by 5 bases and 0 bases, with 11 bases remaining between them. CDR3 nucleotide sequence: TGTGCCAGCAGTACACGACAGACTAGCAATCAGCCCCAGCATTTT. Encoded protein: CASSTRQTSNQPQHF.

Details on this clone: A junction end diverges from the germline sequence, so it may reflect a read error. The V and J genes are TRBV5-6 and TRBJ1-3; tentatively, D is TRBD1 (5 bases). The CDR3 covers 15 residues. Looked up from germline, CDR1 is SGHDT and CDR2 is YYEEEE. CDR3 sequence (DNA): TGTGCCAGCACCTTGGGGGGGACTTCTGGAAACACCATATATTTT. Its protein is CASTLGGTSGNTIYF.

The rearrangement links TRBV7-3 to TRBJ2-1; 10 bases are a match to TRBD2. Germline V gene lookup returns CDR1 SGHTA and CDR2 FQGTGA. The CDR3 extends over 16 amino acids. With V trimmed by 5 bases and J by 4 bases, 8 bases remained unmatched. Here the CDR3 DNA reads TGTGCCAGCAGCGTAGACAGCGGGAGGGGATACAATGAGCAGTTCTTC. It specifies CASSVDSGRGYNEQFF.

V is TRBV28 and J is TRBJ1-5; D perhaps matches TRBD1 (5 bases). The germline V gene encodes CDR1 MDHEN and CDR2 SYDVKM. Trimming left V 6 bases short and J 0 bases short, with 12 bases between. The CDR3 covers 15 residues. The chain's CDR3 is CASRGERGSNQPQHF. Here the CDR3 DNA reads TGTGCCAGCAGAGGGGAGAGGGGTAGCAATCAGCCCCAGCATTTT.

V and J are TRBV29-1 and TRBJ2-7; the match to TRBD1 covers 7 bases. The germline CDR1 and CDR2 sequences are SQVTM and ANQGSEA. Trimming took 3 bases from V and 2 from J; bases not matched to a gene: 1. This CDR3 region has 12 residues. The CDR3 coding sequence is TGCAGCGTTGAGGACAGGACCTACGAGCAGTACTTC. Translated: CSVEDRTYEQYF.

V and J are TRBV5-1 and TRBJ2-5; D remains ambiguous. Trimming took off 0 bases at V and 5 bases at J, with 5 bases between the two ends. The CDR3 length is 12 residues. CDR1 is SGHRS and CDR2 is YFSETQ in the germline V gene. The CDR3 region has the DNA TGCGCCAGCAGCTTGGTCGCGGAGACCCAGTACTTC. Its protein product is CASSLVAETQYF.

The chain combines TRBV7-2 with TRBJ1-6; D gene unclear. This CDR3 region has 12 residues. CDR1 is SGHTA, CDR2 FQGNSA, per germline. V lost 3 bases, J lost 12 bases, and 9 bases lay in between. The CDR3 nucleotides are TGTGCCAGCAGCTTCTCTGGCAGACCCCTCCACTTT. It encodes CASSFSGRPLHF.

This clone came up once. CDR3 residues: CASSLNSYEQYF. In DNA, the CDR3 is TGCGCCAGCAGCCTTAACTCCTACGAGCAGTACTTC. This chain uses TRBV5-1 with TRBJ2-7; D is undetermined. This CDR3 has 12 residues. V was cut by 4 bases and J by 0 bases, with 5 bases left in between. Germline V gene sequence: CDR1 SGHRS, CDR2 YFSETQ.